These 21 T cell receptor beta chains share one sample of origin, sequenced in a study of T cells in Graves' hyperthyroidism and ophthalmopathy. Amplification of TCR beta CDR3 regions used RNA as the template. With the HTBI primer set, the TCR CDR3 went through a first round of RT-PCR. TCRdb analysed the multiplex PCR reads with MiXCR anew, one entry per CDR3 protein. The data contain some 270,000 distinct CDR3 sequences, approximately 25% of them singletons. What was sequenced was blood. Every receptor here comes from a woman aged 40 to 49 with Graves' ophthalmopathy.

This clonotype came up many times. V usage is TRBV28 and J usage is TRBJ2-2, with 7 bases identical to TRBD2. The V gene's germline CDR1 is MDHEN and CDR2 SYDVKM. Unmatched junction bases numbered 12, after V lost 8 bases and J lost 6 bases. This CDR3 region has 15 residues. CDR3 residues: CASWGGTNIAGELFF. DNA of the CDR3: TGTGCCAGCTGGGGGGGGACGAACATCGCCGGGGAGCTGTTTTTT.

This clonotype was recorded at least ten times. The V call is TRBV6-2 or TRBV6-3, the J call TRBJ2-7; 8 bases are shared with TRBD1. V dropped 0 bases and J dropped 1; count of bases not matched to a gene: 11. CDR3 length equals 18 residues. Germline values: CDR1 MNHEY, CDR2 SVGEGT. The CDR3 bases are TGTGCCAGCAGTTACTCGAGGGCCGGGACAGGCGTATCCTACGAGCAGTACTTC. This codes for CASSYSRAGTGVSYEQYF.

The rearrangement joins TRBV3-1 to TRBJ1-1; no definite D call. CDR3 length equals 13 residues. Germline V gene lookup returns CDR1 LGHDT and CDR2 YNNKEL (reference sequence). V lost 2 bases, J lost 4 bases, and 8 bases lay in between. The CDR3 loop is CASSQTTATEAFF. For the CDR3, the DNA is TGTGCCAGCAGCCAAACAACAGCCACTGAAGCTTTCTTT.

This clonotype showed up just a few times. This may stem from a read error, because a much larger clone lies one nucleotide away. The V and J genes are TRBV19 and TRBJ1-2; 12 bases line up with TRBD1. The length of the CDR3 is 15 residues. Germline V gene data show CDR1 as LNHDA and CDR2 as SQIVND (reference sequence). CDR3 sequence: CVSSAGTGGAHGYTF. CDR3 coding DNA: TGTGTCAGTAGCGCCGGGACAGGGGGCGCCCATGGCTACACCTTC.

This clonotype showed up many times. The chain joins TRBV3-1 to TRBJ2-7; 7 positions match TRBD1. Germline V gives CDR1 LGHDT, CDR2 YNNKEL (reference sequence). The junction had 9 bases not matched to a gene; V was cut back by 7 bases and J by 3 bases. The CDR3 is 14 residues long. The CDR3 region is CASTRQGMYYEQYF. CDR3 nucleotide sequence: TGTGCCAGCACCCGACAGGGTATGTACTACGAGCAGTACTTC.

This clonotype occurred many times. The chain couples TRBV10-3 to TRBJ2-2; D not resolved. This CDR3 contains 14 residues. Germline V gene data show CDR1 as ENHRY and CDR2 as SYGVKD. V shed 3 bases and J shed 5 bases, with 10 bases lying between them. CDR3 sequence reads: CAISDRVETGELFF. In DNA, the CDR3 is TGTGCCATCAGTGACCGGGTTGAGACCGGGGAGCTGTTTTTT.

This clonotype has just a few counts. The chain joins TRBV14 to TRBJ2-7; a weak D match, TRBD2 (6 bases). This CDR3 is built from 13 residues. Germline CDR1 reads SGHDN; CDR2 reads FVKESK. V was clipped by 8 bases and J by 7 bases, with 18 bases between them. The CDR3 loop is CASGPSGAGEQYF. DNA of the CDR3: TGTGCCAGCGGCCCGTCAGGTGCGGGAGAGCAGTACTTC.

Comments on this clonotype: A much larger clone lies one base from this, so it may be a read error. The V and J genes are TRBV5-1 and TRBJ1-1; D gene uncertain. This CDR3 spans 14 amino acids. CDR1 and CDR2 from the germline V gene are SGHRS and YFSETQ. Trimming cost V 2 bases and J 0 bases, with 8 bases left between them. DNA for the CDR3: TGCGCCAGCAGCTTTTACGACATGAACACTGAAGCTTTCTTT. Its translation is CASSFYDMNTEAFF.

Ten or more counts support this clonotype. The genes are TRBV12-5 and TRBJ2-7; possible D gene TRBD1, 5 bases. Germline CDR1 and CDR2: LGHNT and FRNRAP. The CDR3 extends over 13 amino acids. V dropped 5 bases and J dropped 1 base, with 9 bases sitting between them. The CDR3 loop is CASGQRTSYEQYF. For the CDR3, the DNA is TGTGCTAGTGGTCAACGGACATCCTACGAGCAGTACTTC.

This clonotype was picked up many times. The rearrangement uses TRBV19 and TRBJ1-2; D gene uncertain. V dropped 10 bases and J dropped 0 bases, with 15 bases sitting between them. The CDR3 contains 14 residues. Germline V gives CDR1 LNHDA, CDR2 SQIVND (reference sequence). CDR3 sequence reads: CATSDWIANYGYTF. The CDR3 DNA reads TGTGCCACTTCAGACTGGATAGCTAACTATGGCTACACCTTC.

The rearrangement uses TRBV2 and TRBJ2-7, with D maybe TRBD2 (5 bases). Germline V CDR1 and CDR2: SNHLY, FYNNEI. Trimming pared 6 bases from V and 7 bases from J, leaving 13 bases between. There are 12 residues in the CDR3. This CDR3 reads CASSFSPGEQYF. The CDR3 nucleotides read TGTGCCAGCAGCTTTTCCCCGGGGGAGCAGTACTTC.

Ten or more counts support this clonotype. The J gene is TRBJ1-6, the V gene TRBV15; possible D gene TRBD1, 5 bases. Germline assignment: CDR1 LNHNV and CDR2 YYDKDF (reference sequence). Trimming shortened V by 11 bases and J by 6 bases, and 17 bases separated the two germline ends. The CDR3 length is 14 residues. Here the CDR3 reads CAHGWAQGNSPLHF. CDR3 sequence (DNA): TGTGCCCATGGGTGGGCGCAGGGTAATTCACCCCTCCACTTT.

Ten or more counts support this clonotype. The chain combines TRBV12-3 or TRBV12-4 with TRBJ1-2; no definite D call. The ends were cut back, 0 bases at V and 5 bases at J, with 7 bases in the middle. The CDR3 loop spans 13 amino acids. CDR3 loop: CASSLALRYGYTF. CDR3 in DNA: TGTGCCAGCAGTTTAGCGCTTCGATATGGCTACACCTTC.

This clonotype came up many times. The chain employs TRBV4-1 and TRBJ2-7; no clear D gene. Trimming took off 0 bases at V and 3 bases at J, with 9 bases between the two ends. This CDR3 is built from 14 residues. Looked up from germline, CDR1 is MGHRA and CDR2 is YSYEKL. The CDR3 nucleotides are TGCGCCAGCAGCCAAGATCTGGTCAGCTACGAGCAGTACTTC. This encodes CASSQDLVSYEQYF.

This clonotype was counted many times. The J gene is TRBJ2-5, the V gene TRBV28, with D unclear. Trimming cost V 10 bases and J 1 base, with 22 bases left between them. This CDR3 region has 16 residues. CDR1 and CDR2 (germline): MDHEN, SYDVKM. CDR3 protein: CATSRLGKAIQETQYF. CDR3 in DNA: TGTGCCACATCACGCCTTGGGAAGGCGATCCAAGAGACCCAGTACTTC.

In its sample, this clonotype was seen many times. The chain couples TRBV11-2 to TRBJ2-3, with 7 nucleotides matching TRBD2. This CDR3 spans 15 amino acids. Germline CDR1 is SGHAT and CDR2 is FQNNGV. Trimming cost V 5 bases and J 6 bases; bases outside gene matches: 11. The CDR3 sequence is CASSPPPRGRDTQYF. The CDR3 DNA is TGTGCCAGCAGCCCACCCCCGCGGGGGAGGGATACGCAGTATTTT.

A remark on this clonotype: This may stem from a read error, because a much larger clone lies one nucleotide away. It is likely a read error, because the conserved phenylalanine at the end of the CDR3 is missing. V gene TRBV20-1 combines with J gene TRBJ1-5, with 7 bases aligning to TRBD1. This CDR3 comprises 16 residues. V was pared by 0 bases and J by 2 bases, with 7 bases of the junction left unmatched. Germline CDR1 is DFQATT and CDR2 is SNEGSKA (reference sequence). CDR3 sequence (DNA): TGCAGTGCTAGAGATCAAGGCAGGGGGGGCAATCAGCCCCAGCATTTA. It yields the protein CSARDQGRGGNQPQHL.

Many counts were recorded for this clonotype. V usage is TRBV4-1 and J usage is TRBJ2-7; D is tentatively TRBD1 or TRBD2 (5 bases each). In germline, CDR1 is MGHRA, CDR2 YSYEKL. With 3 bases removed from V and 2 bases from J, the gap between germline ends came to 14 bases. The CDR3 length is 15 residues. CDR3 nucleotide sequence: TGCGCCAGCAGCCATCAGAACGGGGCCCCCTACGAGCAGTACTTC. Its translation is CASSHQNGAPYEQYF.

This clonotype was observed many times. The CDR3 region has the DNA TGTGCCAGCAGTTTATTGGAGGGTGGCTACGAGCAGTACTTC. Protein: CASSLLEGGYEQYF. The genes are TRBV28 and TRBJ2-7; the D gene is possibly TRBD2 (6 bases). Germline V gene sequence: CDR1 MDHEN, CDR2 SYDVKM. V lost 1 base and J lost 3, with 10 bases in between. The CDR3 totals 14 residues.

This clonotype was counted many times. The rearrangement joins TRBV2 to TRBJ2-2; the match to TRBD2 covers 7 bases. The CDR3 is 11 amino acids. With V trimmed by 7 bases and J by 7 bases, 0 bases remained unmatched. Germline CDR1 and CDR2: SNHLY and FYNNEI. The CDR3: CASTSGGELFF. The CDR3 nucleotides read TGTGCCAGCACTAGCGGCGGGGAGCTGTTTTTT.

In this sample, this clonotype turned up once. The chain links TRBV9 to TRBJ2-6, with a possible D match to TRBD1 (5 bases). The CDR3 extends over 17 amino acids. Germline V gene data show CDR1 as SGDLS and CDR2 as YYNGEE. V was trimmed by 6 bases and J by 0 bases, leaving 16 bases between them. The CDR3 reads CASNRTPYHSGANVLTF. CDR3 nucleotides: TGTGCCAGCAATAGGACACCCTACCACTCTGGGGCCAACGTCCTGACTTTC.